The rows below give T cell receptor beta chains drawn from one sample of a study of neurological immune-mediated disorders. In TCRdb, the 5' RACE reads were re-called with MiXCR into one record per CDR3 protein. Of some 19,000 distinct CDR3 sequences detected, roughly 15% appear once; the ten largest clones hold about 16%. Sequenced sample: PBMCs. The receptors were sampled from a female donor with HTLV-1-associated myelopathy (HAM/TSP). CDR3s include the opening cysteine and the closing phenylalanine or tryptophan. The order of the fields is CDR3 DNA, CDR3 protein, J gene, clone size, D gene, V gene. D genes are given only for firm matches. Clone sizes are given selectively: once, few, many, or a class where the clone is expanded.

cdr3_nt: TGTGCCAGCAGCCTTTCAGCGGCCTATGGCTACACCTTC
cdr3_aa: CASSLSAAYGYTF
j_call: TRBJ1-2
clone_size: many
d_call: .
v_call: TRBV9

cdr3_nt: TGTGCCAGCAGTGAAACTAGTACCAAAAACATTCAGTACTTC
cdr3_aa: CASSETSTKNIQYF
j_call: TRBJ2-4
clone_size: medium-sized
d_call: .
v_call: TRBV2

cdr3_nt: TGTGCCAGCAGCCAAGGGGAAGGGGGACAGTTAACCTACAATGAGCAGTTCTTC
cdr3_aa: CASSQGEGGQLTYNEQFF
j_call: TRBJ2-1
clone_size: many
d_call: TRBD1
v_call: TRBV14

cdr3_nt: TGTGCCAGCAGCTTAGAGCACCGCCAAGAGACCCAGTACTTC
cdr3_aa: CASSLEHRQETQYF
j_call: TRBJ2-5
clone_size: many
d_call: .
v_call: TRBV7-2

cdr3_nt: TGTGCCAGCAGCTTAGCGGGGGGCGGAGAGACCCAGTACTTC
cdr3_aa: CASSLAGGGETQYF
j_call: TRBJ2-5
clone_size: many
d_call: .
v_call: TRBV7-2

cdr3_nt: TGCAGTGCTCGTCAGGGGGAGCTCTCCTACGAGCAGTACTTC
cdr3_aa: CSARQGELSYEQYF
j_call: TRBJ2-7
clone_size: medium-sized
d_call: TRBD1
v_call: TRBV20-1

cdr3_nt: TGTGCCAGCAGCTCCGGGACTAGCATGGAAACAGATACGCAGTATTTT
cdr3_aa: CASSSGTSMETDTQYF
j_call: TRBJ2-3
clone_size: many
d_call: TRBD2
v_call: TRBV11-3

cdr3_nt: TGTGCCAGCAGAGGACCCGGGGACAACACCGGGGAGCTGTTTTTT
cdr3_aa: CASRGPGDNTGELFF
j_call: TRBJ2-2
clone_size: .
d_call: .
v_call: TRBV12-3/TRBV12-4

cdr3_nt: TGCAGTGCCAAAGTAGGTGGTCAGCCCCAGCATTTT
cdr3_aa: CSAKVGGQPQHF
j_call: TRBJ1-5
clone_size: many
d_call: .
v_call: TRBV20-1

cdr3_nt: TGCAGCGGACGACAGGGGGCGGACACCGGGGAGCTGTTTTTT
cdr3_aa: CSGRQGADTGELFF
j_call: TRBJ2-2
clone_size: many
d_call: TRBD1
v_call: TRBV29-1

cdr3_nt: TGTGCCAGCAGCCGGGACGGGGGTGGGGTAAATGAGCAGTTCTTC
cdr3_aa: CASSRDGGGVNEQFF
j_call: TRBJ2-1
clone_size: many
d_call: .
v_call: TRBV12-3/TRBV12-4

cdr3_nt: TGTGCCAGCAGCACAGCGGGGGAATACAATGAGCAGTTCTTC
cdr3_aa: CASSTAGEYNEQFF
j_call: TRBJ2-1
clone_size: medium-sized
d_call: TRBD2
v_call: TRBV11-1

cdr3_nt: TGTGCCAGCAGTTTAGGTTCGCTCCCGGGGACCGGGGAGCTGTTTTTT
cdr3_aa: CASSLGSLPGTGELFF
j_call: TRBJ2-2
clone_size: many
d_call: .
v_call: TRBV12-3/TRBV12-4

cdr3_nt: TGCAGTGCTAGCGTGGGGTTAGGGGTATGGAATCAGCCCCAGCATTTT
cdr3_aa: CSASVGLGVWNQPQHF
j_call: TRBJ1-5
clone_size: many
d_call: .
v_call: TRBV20-1

cdr3_nt: TGTGCCAGCATGGCGCCTGGGGTAGGGGAAGAGACCCAGTACTTC
cdr3_aa: CASMAPGVGEETQYF
j_call: TRBJ2-5
clone_size: many
d_call: .
v_call: TRBV12-3/TRBV12-4

cdr3_nt: TGTGCCAGCAGCTTGCTCGGGACTAGCGGGAGCACAGATACGCAGTATTTT
cdr3_aa: CASSLLGTSGSTDTQYF
j_call: TRBJ2-3
clone_size: many
d_call: TRBD2
v_call: TRBV7-3

cdr3_nt: TGCGCCAGCAGCTTGGTTGGACAGGAGAACACTGAAGCTTTCTTT
cdr3_aa: CASSLVGQENTEAFF
j_call: TRBJ1-1
clone_size: many
d_call: TRBD1
v_call: TRBV5-1

cdr3_nt: .
cdr3_aa: CASSFYICSGSYATGDRDTQYF
j_call: TRBJ2-3
clone_size: once
d_call: .
v_call: TRBV7-2

cdr3_nt: TGTGCCAGCAGTTACGGCCTCCCGGGAACCGGGGGGGTGGAGACCCAGTACTTC
cdr3_aa: CASSYGLPGTGGVETQYF
j_call: TRBJ2-5
clone_size: many
d_call: TRBD2
v_call: TRBV6-5

cdr3_nt: TGCGCCAGCAGCTTGGTCTTGGAAGGGCGACGACGTTATGGCTACACCTTC
cdr3_aa: CASSLVLEGRRRYGYTF
j_call: TRBJ1-2
clone_size: many
d_call: .
v_call: TRBV5-1

cdr3_nt: TGTGCCAGCAGTTACCCAAGGACTACCCAGAACACCGGGGAGCTGTTTTTT
cdr3_aa: CASSYPRTTQNTGELFF
j_call: TRBJ2-2
clone_size: many
d_call: .
v_call: TRBV6-2/TRBV6-3

cdr3_nt: TGTGCCAGCAGCTCTTATGACTCCGGGACCTACAATGAGCAGTTCTTC
cdr3_aa: CASSSYDSGTYNEQFF
j_call: TRBJ2-1
clone_size: many
d_call: .
v_call: TRBV7-6

cdr3_nt: TGTGCCAGTGAACCGGGACAGGACCGAAAAGCTTTCTTT
cdr3_aa: CASEPGQDRKAFF
j_call: TRBJ1-1
clone_size: many
d_call: TRBD1
v_call: TRBV6-6

cdr3_nt: TGTGCCAGCAGCTCAAATACAGGGATGAACACTGAAGCTTTCTTT
cdr3_aa: CASSSNTGMNTEAFF
j_call: TRBJ1-1
clone_size: many
d_call: .
v_call: TRBV7-6

cdr3_nt: TGCAGTGCTAGAAAAGGACTAGCGGTCTACAATGAGCAGTTCTTC
cdr3_aa: CSARKGLAVYNEQFF
j_call: TRBJ2-1
clone_size: medium-sized
d_call: TRBD2
v_call: TRBV20-1

cdr3_nt: TGTGCCAGCAGCTTAGGAACTAGCGGGGTGCAGTTCTTC
cdr3_aa: CASSLGTSGVQFF
j_call: TRBJ2-1
clone_size: large
d_call: TRBD2
v_call: TRBV11-2

cdr3_nt: TGCGCCAGCAGCCCCCGGGGCTACAATGAGCAGTTCTTC
cdr3_aa: CASSPRGYNEQFF
j_call: TRBJ2-1
clone_size: .
d_call: .
v_call: TRBV5-1

cdr3_nt: TGCGCCAGCAGACCCCCCACAGCGGGAGGGGTGAATGAGCAGTTCTTC
cdr3_aa: CASRPPTAGGVNEQFF
j_call: TRBJ2-1
clone_size: many
d_call: TRBD2
v_call: TRBV5-1

cdr3_nt: TGTGCCAGCACCCACACTGGTCTAGTGGACACCGGGGAGCTGTTTTTT
cdr3_aa: CASTHTGLVDTGELFF
j_call: TRBJ2-2
clone_size: many
d_call: .
v_call: TRBV6-6

cdr3_nt: TGCAGCGTTCTCAGCGGGACAGATACGCAGTATTTT
cdr3_aa: CSVLSGTDTQYF
j_call: TRBJ2-3
clone_size: many
d_call: .
v_call: TRBV29-1